The table lists the clone carrying this T cell receptor (beta chain) with many counts. TCRdb passed the 5' RACE reads through MiXCR, listing each CDR3 protein once. The table shows 650,000 to 750,000 distinct CDR3 sequences, with 21% occurring only once. Trimming left V 0 bases short and J 1 base short, with 10 bases between. Germline-derived CDR1 and CDR2 are DFQATT and SNEGSKA (reference sequence). CDR3 length: 15 amino acids. This sample is part of a study of identical twins. This sample also appeared in a second study, on T cells expressing NK-cell markers.

The chain combines TRBV20-1 with TRBJ2-1; no definite D call. The specimen sequenced was PBMCs. This sequence was found in a woman under 30 in good health. Here the CDR3 DNA reads TGCAGTGCTAGAGATCCGGGTGGGTCCTACAATGAGCAGTTCTTC. Translation gives CSARDPGGSYNEQFF.